The 10 T cell receptor beta chains given below trace back to one sample, sequenced in a study of shared T cell receptors in the human thymus. TCRdb's copy holds only in-frame clones and misses some; the assay was immunoSEQ multiplex PCR. The sample consists of roughly 410,000 clones, 95% of them appearing once. Sequencing used thymocytes. These receptor sequences come from a human donor.

CDR3 loop: CASSQELQGGCTEAFF. CDR3 DNA: TGTGCCAGCAGCCAAGAGCTCCAGGGGGGTTGTACTGAAGCTTTCTTT. The gene calls are TRBV4-2 and TRBJ1-1; TRBD1 matches at 7 bases. The CDR3 extends over 16 amino acids. Trimming cost V 0 bases and J 5 bases; bases outside gene matches: 9. Germline CDR1 and CDR2: LGHNA and YNFKEQ.

The chain joins TRBV6-6 to TRBJ2-1; 7 bases are shared with TRBD1. Germline V gene sequence: CDR1 MNHNY, CDR2 SVGAGI (reference sequence). The CDR3 spans 15 residues. V was clipped by 1 base and J by 2 bases; unmatched bases: 2. The CDR3 nucleotides read TGTGCCAGCAGTTACTTAGGGGGCCCCTACAATGAGCAGTTCTTC. Its protein product is CASSYLGGPYNEQFF.

The chain couples TRBV7-2 to TRBJ2-7; TRBD2 agrees at 8 bases. V dropped 0 bases and J dropped 5; count of bases not matched to a gene: 6. The germline gives CDR1 SGHTA, CDR2 FQGNSA. The CDR3 loop spans 15 amino acids. The CDR3 protein is CASSLAGLGNHEQYF. CDR3 bases: TGTGCCAGCAGCTTAGCGGGACTAGGCAACCACGAGCAGTACTTC.

This rearrangement joins TRBV7-2 to TRBJ2-7, with TRBD2 matching 12 bases. This CDR3 has 15 amino acids. V dropped 5 bases and J dropped 3; count of bases not matched to a gene: 5. The germline CDR1 and CDR2 sequences are SGHTA and FQGNSA. DNA for the CDR3: TGTGCCAGCAGCCCTGGACTAGCGGGGTTCTACGAGCAGTACTTC. Amino acids: CASSPGLAGFYEQYF.

This clone appeared a single time. The chain combines TRBV18 with TRBJ2-1; TRBD2 agrees at 7 bases. CDR3 length: 14 amino acids. In germline, CDR1 is KGHSH, CDR2 LQKENI. V shed 8 bases, J shed 6 bases, and the junction held 10 bases outside the gene matches. The CDR3 spells CASEIASGLNEQFF. The CDR3 DNA is TGTGCCAGCGAAATCGCTAGCGGCCTCAATGAGCAGTTCTTC.

The rearrangement links TRBV12-5 to TRBJ2-1, with 9 bases aligning to TRBD2. The CDR3 runs 17 residues. The J segment lost 5 bases and the V segment lost 7 bases, leaving 15 bases of the junction unmatched. CDR1 and CDR2 from the germline V gene are LGHNT and FRNRAP. CDR3 amino acids: CASAHIGSGRIDNEQFF. CDR3 coding DNA: TGTGCTAGTGCTCATATCGGTAGCGGGAGAATCGACAATGAGCAGTTCTTC.

The V call is TRBV27, the J call TRBJ2-3; the match to TRBD2 covers 13 bases. The V and J ends lost 7 bases and 6 bases, in that order; junction bases with no gene match: 13. Germline V gene lookup returns CDR1 MNHEY and CDR2 SMNVEV (reference sequence). The length of the CDR3 is 17 residues. DNA for the CDR3: TGTGCCAGCACCCGTATACTAGCGGGAGGGCCGCATGATACGCAGTATTTT. As protein: CASTRILAGGPHDTQYF.

The chain links TRBV5-6 to TRBJ2-5; 7 nucleotides agree with TRBD1. J was trimmed by 0 bases and V by 0 bases; bases with no gene match: 5. The CDR3 is 16 residues long. Germline V gene sequence: CDR1 SGHDT, CDR2 YYEEEE. The CDR3, as DNA: TGTGCCAGCAGCTTGGCCCAGACAGGGTACCAAGAGACCCAGTACTTC. Translating gives CASSLAQTGYQETQYF. The variable domain in full, completed from reference TRBV5-6 and TRBJ2-5, reads DAGVTQSPTHLIKTRGQQVTLRCSPKSGHDTVSWYQQALGQGPQFIFQYYEEEERQRGNFPDRFSGHQFPNYSSELNVNALLLGDSALYLCASSLAQTGYQETQYFGPGTRLLVL.

This clone was observed once. CDR3 in DNA: TGTGCCAGCAGTCCCCATTCCACAGGGAACTATGGCTACACCTTC. Translating gives CASSPHSTGNYGYTF. The chain couples TRBV6-5 to TRBJ1-2, with D possibly matching TRBD1 (6 bases). V was shortened by 5 bases and J by 2 bases, with 15 bases between the two germline ends. This CDR3 spans 15 amino acids. Germline lookup yields CDR1 MNHEY and CDR2 SVGAGI.

This clone has only one observation. The rearrangement joins TRBV12-5 to TRBJ2-2; 7 positions match TRBD2. This CDR3 is 14 amino acids long. Germline lookup yields CDR1 LGHNT and CDR2 FRNRAP. The V gene end was trimmed by 6 bases and the J gene end by 5 bases; junction bases not matched to a gene: 6. The CDR3 protein is CASGDLGRTGELFF. The CDR3 nucleotides read TGTGCTAGTGGAGACCTCGGGAGGACCGGGGAGCTGTTTTTT. The full variable domain, completed using reference TRBV12-5 and TRBJ2-2, is DARVTQTPRHKVTEMGQEVTMRCQPILGHNTVFWYRQTMMQGLELLAYFRNRAPLDDSGMPKDRFSAEMPDATLATLKIQPSEPRDSAVYFCASGDLGRTGELFFGEGSRLTVL.